The 23 T cell receptor beta chains given below trace back to one sample, sequenced in a study of T cells in Graves' hyperthyroidism and ophthalmopathy. Using RNA transcripts as the source, TCR beta CDR3 regions were amplified. HTBI primers were employed in a first-round RT-PCR of the TCR CDR3. One entry per CDR3 protein results from TCRdb running MiXCR on the multiplex PCR reads. The sample lists about 660,000 distinct CDR3 sequences, 40% to 55% occurring once. Sequencing used peripheral blood or thyroid tissue (not recorded which). Receptors originate from an adult man with Graves' disease, either hyperthyroidism or ophthalmopathy (not recorded which).

V usage is TRBV24-1 and J usage is TRBJ2-5, with TRBD2 identical over 8 bases. From germline, CDR1 is KGHDR and CDR2 SFDVKD. The junction had 9 bases not matched to a gene; V was cut back by 5 bases and J by 2 bases. CDR3 length equals 16 residues. The CDR3 is CATSARDAGGQETQYF. The CDR3 DNA reads as TGTGCCACCAGTGCTAGAGATGCGGGGGGACAAGAGACCCAGTACTTC.

This clonotype was seen more than once but under ten times. This sequence joins TRBV9 and TRBJ1-5, with D unclear. Germline V gives CDR1 SGDLS, CDR2 YYNGEE. This CDR3 has 15 amino acids. Trimming removed 4 bases at V and 5 bases at J, with 16 bases between. The CDR3 coding sequence is TGTGCCAGCAGCATCACCCCCGGGAGAGATCAGCCCCAGCATTTT. This translates into CASSITPGRDQPQHF.

The chain uses TRBV2 and TRBJ1-4; TRBD1 is a possible D gene (5 bases). The germline CDR1 and CDR2 sequences are SNHLY and FYNNEI. The V and J ends lost 3 bases and 3 bases respectively, with 32 bases between them. The length of the CDR3 is 22 residues. The CDR3 DNA reads TGTGCCAGCAGTGAGCCCGATGTGGACATGGGACCAGGGATTGAGGCTAATGAAAAACTGTTTTTT. This codes for CASSEPDVDMGPGIEANEKLFF. Based on the CDR3 plus reference TRBV2 and TRBJ1-4, the full variable domain is EPEVTQTPSHQVTQMGQEVILRCVPISNHLYFYWYRQILGQKVEFLVSFYNNEISEKSEIFDDQFSVERPDGSNFTLKIRSTKLEDSAMYFCASSEPDVDMGPGIEANEKLFFGSGTQLSVL.

Here the CDR3 DNA reads TGCAGCGGGGGACGGATCTCTGGAAACACCATATATTTT. Its translation is CSGGRISGNTIYF. The chain uses TRBV29-1 and TRBJ1-3, with D perhaps matching TRBD1 (5 bases). The CDR3 is 13 amino acids. V gave up 7 bases and J gave up 0 bases, with 10 bases separating them. Germline CDR1 and CDR2: SQVTM and ANQGSEA.

This rearrangement joins TRBV7-2 to TRBJ2-5; perhaps TRBD1 as D (6 bases). The CDR3 is made up of 14 amino acids. Germline V gene lookup returns CDR1 SGHTA and CDR2 FQGNSA. V was clipped by 5 bases and J by 5 bases, with 15 bases between them. In nucleotides, the CDR3 is TGTGCCAGCAGCACAGGGATCGCCGTGGAGACCCAGTACTTC. Translating it yields CASSTGIAVETQYF.

The gene calls are TRBV7-2 and TRBJ2-7, with 10 bases lining up with TRBD2. The germline CDR1 and CDR2 sequences are SGHTA and FQGNSA. The CDR3 is 14 amino acids. Trimming at V came to 5 bases and at J to 3 bases, leaving 4 bases not matched to a gene. In DNA form, the CDR3 reads TGTGCCAGCAGCCAAGGACTAGCGGACTACGAGCAGTACTTC. It translates to CASSQGLADYEQYF. The variable domain in full, with the rest retrieved from reference TRBV7-2 and TRBJ2-7, is GAGVSQSPSNKVTEKGKDVELRCDPISGHTALYWYRQSLGQGLEFLIYFQGNSAPDKSGLPSDRFSAERTGGSVSTLTIQRTQQEDSAVYLCASSQGLADYEQYFGPGTRLTVT.

The V gene is TRBV25-1, the J gene TRBJ1-2; D is perhaps TRBD1 (5 bases). Germline CDR1 and CDR2: MGHDK and SYGVNS. Trimming cost V 0 bases and J 2 bases, with 13 bases left between them. This CDR3 region has 16 residues. This chain's CDR3 is CASSEYPTGENYGYTF. The CDR3 DNA reads as TGTGCCAGCAGTGAATATCCCACAGGAGAGAACTATGGCTACACCTTC.

The chain links TRBV6-5 to TRBJ1-1; 7 nucleotides line up with TRBD1. The germline gives CDR1 MNHEY, CDR2 SVGAGI. Trimming took 5 bases from V and 0 from J; bases not matched to a gene: 6. The CDR3 is 15 residues long. This CDR3 reads CASSEEQGMNTEAFF. The CDR3 DNA sequence: TGTGCCAGCAGTGAAGAACAGGGGATGAACACTGAAGCTTTCTTT.

This clonotype was seen only a few times. The chain combines TRBV7-8 with TRBJ2-7; D gene uncertain. Germline V CDR1 and CDR2: SGHVS, FQNEAQ. This CDR3 is 14 amino acids long. V lost 9 bases to trimming and J lost 1 base, with 16 bases between them. This chain's CDR3 is CASSIAARSYEQYF. CDR3 DNA sequence: TGTGCCAGTAGTATCGCAGCTAGATCCTACGAGCAGTACTTC.

This chain links TRBV2 with TRBJ2-7; 7 bases line up with TRBD2. CDR1 and CDR2 from the germline V gene are SNHLY and FYNNEI. There are 14 residues in the CDR3. V was pared by 6 bases and J by 5 bases, with 10 bases of the junction left unmatched. The CDR3 region is CASRMAGTNHEQYF. CDR3 bases: TGTGCCAGCAGGATGGCCGGGACTAATCACGAGCAGTACTTC.

For this clonotype: This may come from a read error, since a much larger clone is one base off. This rearrangement joins TRBV2 to TRBJ2-7; maybe TRBD1 (6 bases). Trimming left V 6 bases short and J 2 bases short, with 14 bases between. This CDR3 comprises 14 residues. Germline-derived CDR1 and CDR2 are SNHLY and FYNNEI. Here the CDR3 reads CASRLGTFPYEQYF. Written as DNA, the CDR3 is TGTGCCAGCAGACTCGGGACATTCCCCTACGAGCAGTACTTC.

This clonotype was seen a handful of times. This chain links TRBV25-1 with TRBJ1-3; D uncertain. Germline values: CDR1 MGHDK, CDR2 SYGVNS. CDR3 length equals 15 residues. Trimming stripped 5 bases from V and 0 bases from J, with 11 bases between. The CDR3 region has the DNA TGTGCCAGCAGTTCTAGGGTGCGCTCTGGAAACACCATATATTTT. Its translation: CASSSRVRSGNTIYF.

In this sample, this clonotype turned up a few times. The genes are TRBV12-3 or TRBV12-4 and TRBJ1-5; tentatively, D is TRBD1 (5 bases). Trimming left V 4 bases short and J 7 bases short, with 11 bases between. This CDR3 comprises 13 residues. In DNA form, the CDR3 reads TGTGCCAGCAGTTACGAGGGACGGCAGCCCCAGCATTTT. This encodes CASSYEGRQPQHF.

The rearrangement links TRBV24-1 to TRBJ2-5; 9 bases match TRBD2. CDR1 and CDR2 (germline): KGHDR, SFDVKD. V lost 6 bases, J lost 1 base, and 2 bases stayed unmatched. CDR3 length equals 14 residues. CDR3 sequence: CATSTLAGQETQYF. CDR3 coding DNA: TGTGCCACCAGTACACTAGCGGGCCAAGAGACCCAGTACTTC.

This clonotype was counted many times. The V and J genes are TRBV7-2 and TRBJ1-4; D gene uncertain. CDR3 length: 12 amino acids. Germline CDR1 and CDR2: SGHTA and FQGNSA. V lost 5 bases and J lost 7, with 8 bases in between. The CDR3 protein is CASSPPSEKLFF. CDR3 nucleotide sequence: TGTGCCAGCAGCCCGCCGAGTGAAAAACTGTTTTTT.

This chain links TRBV7-9 with TRBJ2-7, with TRBD1 identical over 7 bases. V shed 5 bases and J 2 bases; nucleotides not matched to a gene: 6. Germline values: CDR1 SEHNR, CDR2 FQNEAQ (reference sequence). The CDR3 is 14 amino acids. This CDR3 is CASSQVGTAYEQYF. For the CDR3, the DNA is TGTGCCAGCAGCCAAGTGGGGACAGCCTACGAGCAGTACTTC. Full variable domain (rest looked up from reference TRBV7-9 and TRBJ2-7): DTGVSQNPRHKITKRGQNVTFRCDPISEHNRLYWYRQTLGQGPEFLTYFQNEAQLEKSRLLSDRFSAERPKGSFSTLEIQRTEQGDSAMYLCASSQVGTAYEQYFGPGTRLTVT.

Details on this clonotype: In this CDR3 the conserved last residue, phenylalanine or tryptophan, is missing, so a read error is likely. The DNA is omitted, as the CDR3 cannot be located on it reliably, and the CDR3 follows TCRdb's listing. The chain has TRBV7-8 and TRBJ2-2; the D call in the table, TRBD1, was not verified against the DNA. Looked up from germline, CDR1 is SGHVS and CDR2 is FQNEAQ. The CDR3 totals 9 residues, both ends included. CDR3 loop: CASSAGQVT.

V gene TRBV29-1 combines with J gene TRBJ1-2; the D gene is possibly TRBD1 (5 bases). This CDR3 comprises 12 residues. Germline V lookup: CDR1 SQVTM, CDR2 ANQGSEA. Deletions cut 4 bases from V and 12 bases from J, with 18 bases between. The CDR3 region is CSVVGAARGDTF. CDR3 nucleotides: TGCAGCGTTGTCGGGGCCGCCCGGGGCGACACCTTC.

The rearrangement links TRBV2 to TRBJ2-7; 9 bases fit TRBD1. Trimming removed 5 bases from V and 2 bases from J; junction bases left unmatched: 4. The CDR3 spans 14 residues. Germline V gene lookup returns CDR1 SNHLY and CDR2 FYNNEI. CDR3: CASSRDREPYEQYF. The CDR3 DNA reads TGTGCCAGCAGTAGGGACAGGGAACCCTACGAGCAGTACTTC.

The chain recombines TRBV19 with TRBJ1-5, with TRBD1 matching 8 bases. CDR1 LNHDA and CDR2 SQIVND come from the germline V gene (reference sequence). This CDR3 contains 18 residues. With 0 bases clipped from V and 3 bases from J, the junction kept 10 bases outside the gene matches. The CDR3 DNA is TGTGCCAGTAGTATAGATATTAGCGGACAGGGACTCAATCAGCCCCAGCATTTT. It yields the protein CASSIDISGQGLNQPQHF.

The chain links TRBV11-2 to TRBJ2-7; 11 positions agree with TRBD2. Germline assignment: CDR1 SGHAT and CDR2 FQNNGV. CDR3 length: 14 residues. CDR3 sequence (DNA): TGTGCTCCCACTAGCGGGAGAGAGGGCTACGAGCAGTACTTC. Its translation: CAPTSGREGYEQYF. Together with reference TRBV11-2 and TRBJ2-7, the CDR3 gives the full variable domain: EAGVAQSPRYKIIEKRQSVAFWCNPISGHATLYWYQQILGQGPKLLIQFQNNGVVDDSQLPKDRFSAERLKGVDSTLKIQPAKLEDSAVYLCAPTSGREGYEQYFGPGTRLTVT.

The V and J genes are TRBV9 and TRBJ2-5, with 8 bases matching TRBD1. This CDR3 is built from 15 residues. The junction had 5 bases not matched to a gene; V was cut back by 0 bases and J by 4 bases. Germline CDR1 reads SGDLS; CDR2 reads YYNGEE. The CDR3 region has the DNA TGTGCCAGCAGCGTAGGCGGACAGGGACGAGAGACCCAGTACTTC. This sequence encodes CASSVGGQGRETQYF.

V is TRBV6-1 and J is TRBJ2-5; D perhaps matches TRBD2 (6 bases). From germline, CDR1 is MNHNS and CDR2 SASEGT. The CDR3 totals 16 residues. V was clipped by 5 bases and J by 1 base, with 17 bases between them. CDR3 in DNA: TGTGCCAGCAGTTATGGGGGGTGGGGTGGCCAAGAGACCCAGTACTTC. This gives the protein CASSYGGWGGQETQYF.